The T cell receptor beta chain under discussion was sequenced for a study of blood T cells in healthy people across ages. General observations from the study: With naive T cell percentage, TCR beta diversity showed a strong correlation.

Primers used in a second PCR of about 7 to 11 cycles were a sample-barcoded 5' primer and a J-beta primer mix. TCRdb fed the 5' RACE reads into MiXCR, producing one record per CDR3 protein. Found here are some 920,000 distinct CDR3 sequences, roughly half of them singletons; the top ten hold about 20%. Each donor supplied approximately 10 milliliters of peripheral blood. Total RNA, at least 5 micrograms per sample, was extracted from PBMCs. CDR1 and CDR2 from the germline V gene are SQVTM and ANQGSEA. There are 11 residues in the CDR3. The V gene lost 7 bases and the J gene lost 6 bases, with 9 bases spanning the gap. Turning to this clonotype: The antigen remains unidentified.

What was sequenced was blood. The chain recombines TRBV29-1 with TRBJ1-4; no reliable D call. The receptor was derived from a woman aged 55-70 years in good health. The CDR3 sequence: CSGTFHEKLFF. CDR3 DNA sequence: TGCAGCGGAACTTTCCATGAAAAACTGTTTTTT.